This T cell receptor beta chain was captured by sequencing in a study of T cell changes during pregnancy in multiple sclerosis. Sequenced by immunoSEQ multiplex PCR; TCRdb stores in-frame clones only, minus some. Here the sample spans 50,000 or so clones, roughly nine tenths being singletons. Germline CDR1 and CDR2: SNHLY and FYNNEI. V was pared by 6 bases and J by 0 bases, with 17 bases between. This CDR3 is built from 16 residues. This receptor was obtained from a female donor with multiple sclerosis, enrolled in a pregnancy study. Sequencing used CD8+ T cells from peripheral blood mononuclear cells, obtained after pregnancy. V is TRBV2 and J is TRBJ1-1, with D possibly TRBD1 on 6 matching bases. The CDR3 region has the DNA TGTGCCAGCAGCTCCCGACAGGCAGATATGAACACTGAAGCTTTCTTT. Translation gives CASSSRQADMNTEAFF.